This is a list of T cell receptor beta chains from one sample in a study of a mutant IDH1 vaccine in newly diagnosed glioma. Their specific antigens are unknown. Assay used: immunoSEQ multiplex PCR; TCRdb lists only in-frame clones, some missing. The sample lists about 43,000 clones, approximately 84% seen once, with 2% to 3% in the top ten. Sequenced here: PBMCs, sampled from a glioma patient whose treatment included an IDH1 peptide vaccine. These receptors were obtained from a woman aged 18-29 years with glioma. Some clones in this sample may be carry-over from other donors' samples. Both conserved end residues are part of each CDR3. The order of the fields is clone size, J gene, V gene, D gene, CDR3 DNA, CDR3 protein. D genes are given only for firm matches. Clone size is not always given. Where it is, it says once, few, many or a class for expanded clones.

. | TRBJ1-3 | TRBV7-8 | . | TGTGCCAGCAGCTTAATGGGGAAGACTGGAAACACCATATATTTT | CASSLMGKTGNTIYF
. | TRBJ1-2 | TRBV6-5 | . | TGTGCCAGCAGTTACTCGGAACAGGGCCAAGGTGGCTACACCTTC | CASSYSEQGQGGYTF
. | TRBJ2-1 | TRBV30 | . | TGTGCCTGGAAGGTGGCCTGGGGTAGGAATGAGCAGTTCTTC | CAWKVAWGRNEQFF
. | TRBJ1-1 | TRBV25-1 | . | TGTGCCAGCAGTACTTTGAACACTGAAGCTTTCTTT | CASSTLNTEAFF
. | TRBJ2-5 | TRBV5-1 | . | TGCGCCAGCAGCTTGGAAGTTAGCGCGTCGGGACAAGAGACCCAGTACTTC | CASSLEVSASGQETQYF
. | TRBJ2-2 | TRBV7-2 | . | TGTGCCAGCAGCCAACAGAACACCGGGGAGCTGTTTTTT | CASSQQNTGELFF
. | TRBJ2-7 | TRBV10-3 | . | TGTGCCATCAATACTGGGACGGGAACCTACGAGCAGTACTTC | CAINTGTGTYEQYF
. | TRBJ1-5 | TRBV19 | . | TGTGCCAGTAGTATCTTCGCGGCAGGGGATCAGCCCCAGCATTTT | CASSIFAAGDQPQHF
. | TRBJ2-7 | TRBV28 | TRBD1 | TGTGCCAGCAGTCCCTTATGGGACAGCCTTTCCTACGAGCAGTACTTC | CASSPLWDSLSYEQYF
. | TRBJ2-3 | TRBV19 | . | TGTGCCAGTAGTATTCTGGACACAGATACGCAGTATTTT | CASSILDTDTQYF
. | TRBJ1-2 | TRBV7-9 | . | TGTGCCAGCAGCCCCCCCCAGGGAGGGATAAACTATGGCTACACCTTC | CASSPPQGGINYGYTF
. | TRBJ2-1 | TRBV9 | . | TGTGCCAGCAGCCTTCCAAGAGGTGAGCAGTTCTTC | CASSLPRGEQFF
. | TRBJ2-1 | TRBV25-1 | . | TGTGCCAGCAGTCCCCCATCAGTCGATGAGCAGTTCTTC | CASSPPSVDEQFF
. | TRBJ1-2 | TRBV30 | . | TGTGCCTGGAGTGAGCCCGGGAACTATGGCTACACCTTC | CAWSEPGNYGYTF
. | TRBJ1-1 | TRBV10-1 | . | TGCGCCCCCGAGGATGGGACTGAAGCTTTCTTT | CAPEDGTEAFF
. | TRBJ1-2 | TRBV6-5 | . | TGTGCCAGCAGTGGGGGGGGCGTCGACTATGGCTACACCTTC | CASSGGGVDYGYTF
. | TRBJ2-2 | TRBV7-9 | . | TGTGCCAGCTCGGCCCTCAAAAAAGGGGAGCTGTTTTTT | CASSALKKGELFF
once | TRBJ1-2 | TRBV7-8 | . | TGTGCCAGCAGCTTCTTTGAGCGCGGGATAGACCACTATGGCTACACCTTC | CASSFFERGIDHYGYTF
once | TRBJ2-2 | TRBV10-3 | TRBD1 | TGTGCCATCAGTGGACCGACAGGGGGCGCGGAGAACACCGGGGAGCTGTTTTTT | CAISGPTGGAENTGELFF
. | TRBJ1-1 | TRBV5-8 | TRBD1 | TGTGCCAGCAGGGGACAGGGGGCCAAGAACACTGAAGCTTTCTTT | CASRGQGAKNTEAFF
. | TRBJ1-6 | TRBV5-1 | . | TGCGCCAGCAGCTCCGGCCCGACAAGTAACTCCTATAATTCACCCCTCCACTTT | CASSSGPTSNSYNSPLHF
. | TRBJ2-3 | TRBV4-3 | TRBD2 | TGCGCCAGCAGCCAAGATGTAGCGGGGGGTGTAGGAGATACGCAGTATTTT | CASSQDVAGGVGDTQYF
. | TRBJ2-5 | TRBV9 | . | TGTGCCAGCAGCGTAGCGGCAGGAGGAGAGACCCAGTACTTC | CASSVAAGGETQYF
few | TRBJ1-1 | TRBV11-2 | . | TGTGCCAGCAGCTTAGGAAGGACGAACACTGAAGCTTTCTTT | CASSLGRTNTEAFF
. | TRBJ1-1 | TRBV7-6 | TRBD1 | TGTGCCAGCAGCTTTTCCCCCGGACAGGGGGCAACTGAAGCTTTCTTT | CASSFSPGQGATEAFF
. | TRBJ2-2 | TRBV6-5 | . | TGTGCCAGCAGAATCGCCAGCAACACCGGGGAGCTGTTTTTT | CASRIASNTGELFF
. | TRBJ1-5 | TRBV2 | TRBD1 | TGTGCCAGCCGGACACAGGGGGCCCTGGGGTACCAGCCCCAGCATTTT | CASRTQGALGYQPQHF
. | TRBJ1-2 | TRBV13 | TRBD1 | TGTGCCAGCAGCTTAGGAGGACAGGGCGCCTATGGCTACACCTTC | CASSLGGQGAYGYTF
. | TRBJ2-5 | TRBV25-1 | . | TGTGCCAGCAGTGAATCCAGGGTCCAAGAGACCCAGTACTTC | CASSESRVQETQYF
few | TRBJ1-5 | TRBV4-1 | . | TGCGCCAGCAGCCCCACCCGGGACAAGGGCCAGCCCCAGCATTTT | CASSPTRDKGQPQHF
. | TRBJ2-7 | TRBV5-4 | TRBD1 | TGTGCCAGCAGCCAGCAGGGGGCGGTCTACGAGCAGTACTTC | CASSQQGAVYEQYF
. | TRBJ2-3 | TRBV5-6 | TRBD2 | TGTGCCAGCAGCTTGGAGAGCGGGGGGGCCGTAGATACGCAGTATTTT | CASSLESGGAVDTQYF
. | TRBJ2-7 | TRBV5-3 | . | TGTGCCAGAAGCTTGCGGGACCTGGGCTGCGGGCAGTACTTC | CARSLRDLGCGQYF
. | TRBJ1-5 | TRBV5-6 | TRBD1 | TGTGCCAGCAGCTTGGCCTCCGACAGGGGGTACAATCAGCCCCAGCATTTT | CASSLASDRGYNQPQHF
. | TRBJ2-1 | TRBV5-4 | TRBD2 | TGTGCCAGCAGCCCAGGACTAGCGGGGAGCTCCTACAATGAGCAGTTCTTC | CASSPGLAGSSYNEQFF
. | TRBJ2-7 | TRBV11-2 | . | TGTGCCAGCAGCTTAGATCAACCGGCCGTCTACGAGCAGTACTTC | CASSLDQPAVYEQYF
. | TRBJ2-7 | TRBV5-1 | . | TGCGCCAGCAGCTCGGACTCTCTCTCCTACGAGCAGTACTTC | CASSSDSLSYEQYF
. | TRBJ1-3 | TRBV5-6 | . | TGTGCCAGCAGCCCTTATTCGGGGGCTTCTGGAAACACCATATATTTT | CASSPYSGASGNTIYF
. | TRBJ2-5 | TRBV18 | . | TGTGCCAGCTCACCAAGAGGCCATGGGGGCCAAGTGACCCAGTACTTC | CASSPRGHGGQVTQYF
few | TRBJ2-5 | TRBV5-6 | . | TGTGCCAGCAGCTTTGTGGGGGAAGAGACCCAGTACTTC | CASSFVGEETQYF
. | TRBJ2-1 | TRBV9 | TRBD2 | TGTGCCAGCAGCTTCAATATGGCGGGGGGGCCCAATGAGCAGTTCTTC | CASSFNMAGGPNEQFF
. | TRBJ2-7 | TRBV7-9 | TRBD2 | TGTGCCAGCAGCTTACTCGCGGGAGGGCCCTCCGAGCAGTACTTC | CASSLLAGGPSEQYF
. | TRBJ1-5 | TRBV19 | TRBD1 | TGTGCCAGTAGTGTCGACGGGACAGGGGCCCCAGGGCCCCAGCATTTT | CASSVDGTGAPGPQHF
. | TRBJ2-1 | TRBV7-9 | TRBD2 | TGTGCCAGCAGTACCGGGACTAGGCACGATGAGCAGTTCTTC | CASSTGTRHDEQFF
few | TRBJ2-7 | TRBV21-1 | . | TGTGCCAGCAGCAAAGGCCCGGGACAGAACTACGAGCAGTACTTC | CASSKGPGQNYEQYF
. | TRBJ2-2 | TRBV7-2 | . | TGTGCCAGCAGCCCCACGGGGGCACACACCGGGGAGCTGTTTTTT | CASSPTGAHTGELFF